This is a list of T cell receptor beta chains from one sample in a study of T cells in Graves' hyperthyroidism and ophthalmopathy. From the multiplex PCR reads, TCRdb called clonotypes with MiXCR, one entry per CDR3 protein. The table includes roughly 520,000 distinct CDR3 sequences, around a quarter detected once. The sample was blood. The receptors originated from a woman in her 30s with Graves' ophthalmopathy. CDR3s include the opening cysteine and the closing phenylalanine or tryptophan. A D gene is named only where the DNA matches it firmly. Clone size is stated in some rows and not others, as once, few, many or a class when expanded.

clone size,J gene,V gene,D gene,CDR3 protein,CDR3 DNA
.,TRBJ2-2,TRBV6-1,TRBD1,CASRRTGSNTGELFF,TGTGCCAGCAGACGGACAGGGTCGAACACCGGGGAGCTGTTTTTT
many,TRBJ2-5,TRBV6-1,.,CASRWQETQYF,TGTGCCAGCAGGTGGCAAGAGACCCAGTACTTC
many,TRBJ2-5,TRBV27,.,CASSLRRRETQYF,TGTGCCAGCAGTTTAAGGAGGAGGGAGACCCAGTACTTC
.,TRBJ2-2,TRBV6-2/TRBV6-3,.,CASSYAGTTGELFF,TGTGCCAGCAGTTACGCAGGGACCACCGGGGAGCTGTTTTTT
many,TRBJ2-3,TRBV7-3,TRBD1,CASSSQGFGSDTQYF,TGTGCCAGCAGCTCACAGGGGTTCGGGTCAGATACGCAGTATTTT
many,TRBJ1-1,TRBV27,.,CASSPGYSEAFF,TGTGCCAGCAGTCCGGGGTATAGTGAAGCTTTCTTT
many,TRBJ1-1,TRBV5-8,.,CASSSPTWNTEAFF,TGTGCCAGCAGCTCACCAACATGGAACACTGAAGCTTTCTTT
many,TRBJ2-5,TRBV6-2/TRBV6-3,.,CASSYPAAYQETQYF,TGTGCCAGCAGTTACCCCGCGGCGTACCAAGAGACCCAGTACTTC
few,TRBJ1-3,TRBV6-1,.,CASSPGPLGNTIYF,TGTGCCAGCAGCCCAGGACCGCTAGGAAACACCATATATTTT
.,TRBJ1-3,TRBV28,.,CASSIDWSSGNTIYF,TGTGCCAGCAGCATCGACTGGTCCTCCGGAAACACCATATATTTT
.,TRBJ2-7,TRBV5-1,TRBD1,CASSLLTGGEEQYF,TGCGCCAGCAGCCTATTGACAGGGGGTGAAGAGCAGTACTTC
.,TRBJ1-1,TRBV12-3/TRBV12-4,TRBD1,CASSSAGTGHTEAFF,TGTGCCAGCAGTTCAGCCGGGACAGGGCACACTGAAGCTTTCTTT
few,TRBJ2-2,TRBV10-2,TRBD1,CASSDPHRDSFITNTGELFF,TGCGCCAGCAGTGATCCCCACCGGGACAGCTTTATTACGAACACCGGGGAGCTGTTTTTT
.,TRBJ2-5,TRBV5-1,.,CASSHVGERYQETQYF,TGCGCCAGCAGCCATGTCGGAGAGCGGTACCAAGAGACCCAGTACTTC
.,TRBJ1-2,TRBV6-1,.,CASRPGEVSNYGYTF,TGTGCCAGCAGACCAGGGGAGGTTTCTAACTATGGCTACACCTTC
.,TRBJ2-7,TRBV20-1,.,CSAKGVADYEQYF,TGCAGTGCAAAGGGGGTTGCCGACTACGAGCAGTACTTC
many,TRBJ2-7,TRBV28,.,CASSLAPAGLYEQYF,TGTGCCAGCAGTCTCGCACCGGCTGGGCTGTACGAGCAGTACTTC
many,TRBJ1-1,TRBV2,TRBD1,CASSGGLGTGARGTEAFF,TGTGCCAGCAGTGGGGGTCTTGGGACAGGGGCTCGGGGCACTGAAGCTTTCTTT
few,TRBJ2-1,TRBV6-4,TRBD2,CASSDTSGGGNEQFF,TGTGCCAGCAGTGACACTAGCGGGGGGGGTAATGAGCAGTTCTTC
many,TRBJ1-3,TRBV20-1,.,CSAQDRNTIYF,TGCAGTGCCCAGGATAGAAACACCATATATTTT
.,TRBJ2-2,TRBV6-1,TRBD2,CASRPPGLADTGELFF,TGTGCCAGCAGGCCACCGGGACTAGCGGACACCGGGGAGCTGTTTTTT
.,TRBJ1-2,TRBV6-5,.,CASSYGGRGNYGYTF,TGTGCCAGCAGTTACGGGGGACGGGGGAACTATGGCTACACCTTC
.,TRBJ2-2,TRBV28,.,CASSWSLSGPNTGELFF,TGTGCCAGCAGTTGGAGTTTGAGCGGACCGAACACCGGGGAGCTGTTTTTT
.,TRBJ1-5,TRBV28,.,CASSLGGKSQPQHF,TGTGCCAGCAGTTTAGGAGGTAAATCCCAGCCCCAGCATTTT